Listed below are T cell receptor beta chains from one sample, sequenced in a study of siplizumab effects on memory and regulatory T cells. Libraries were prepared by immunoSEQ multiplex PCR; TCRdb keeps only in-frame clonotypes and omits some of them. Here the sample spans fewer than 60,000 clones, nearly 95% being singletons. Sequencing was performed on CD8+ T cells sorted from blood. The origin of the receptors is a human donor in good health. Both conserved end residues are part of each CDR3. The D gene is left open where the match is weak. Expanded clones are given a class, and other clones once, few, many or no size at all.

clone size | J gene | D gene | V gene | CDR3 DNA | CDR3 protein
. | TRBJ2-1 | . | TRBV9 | TGTGCCAGCAGCGTTGCGGGAACTACCAATGAGCAGTTCTTC | CASSVAGTTNEQFF
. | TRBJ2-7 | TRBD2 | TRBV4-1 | TGCGCCAGCAGCGGTAGCGGGTACGAGCAGTACTTC | CASSGSGYEQYF
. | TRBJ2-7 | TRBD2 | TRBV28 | TGTGCCAGCAGTCCTGGACTAGCGGGAGTAAGCGAGCAGTACTTC | CASSPGLAGVSEQYF
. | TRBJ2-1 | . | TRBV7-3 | TGTGCCAGCAGCTTAAGTGCTAACAATGAGCAGTTCTTC | CASSLSANNEQFF
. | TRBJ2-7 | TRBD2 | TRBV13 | TGTGCCAGCAGCCCCCCGACTAGCGGGCCCTACGAGCAGTACTTC | CASSPPTSGPYEQYF
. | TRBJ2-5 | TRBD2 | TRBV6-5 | TGTGCCAGCATTTCCGAGCGGGAACAAGAGACCCAGTACTTC | CASISEREQETQYF
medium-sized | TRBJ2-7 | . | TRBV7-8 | TGTGCCAGCACGGACGGGTACGAGCAGTACTTC | CASTDGYEQYF
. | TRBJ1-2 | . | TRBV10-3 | TGTGCCATCAGTGAGTCGACGGGGGCCCTCTATGGCTACACCTTC | CAISESTGALYGYTF
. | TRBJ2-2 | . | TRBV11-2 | TGTGCCAGCAGCCCAGTGGCGGTGAACACCGGGGAGCTGTTTTTT | CASSPVAVNTGELFF
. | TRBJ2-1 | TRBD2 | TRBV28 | TGTGCCAGCGGCTTACTAGCGGAAAGGGCCCTCAATGAGCAGTTCTTC | CASGLLAERALNEQFF
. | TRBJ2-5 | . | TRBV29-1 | TGCAGCGCGGTCCGGGGTGGAGAGACCCAGTACTTC | CSAVRGGETQYF
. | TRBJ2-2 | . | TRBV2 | TGTGCCAGCAGTGATTTTTTGATCACCGGGGAGCTGTTTTTT | CASSDFLITGELFF
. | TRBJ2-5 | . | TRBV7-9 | TGTGCCAGCTTTGGGGCCGGGACCCAGTACTTC | CASFGAGTQYF
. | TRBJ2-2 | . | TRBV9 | TGTGCCAGCAGCCTCCAGGGGGGGGTGAACACCGGGGAGCTGTTTTTT | CASSLQGGVNTGELFF
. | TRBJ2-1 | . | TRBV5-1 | TGCGCCAGCAGCTTGGTGCCAGCCAATGAGCAGTTCTTC | CASSLVPANEQFF
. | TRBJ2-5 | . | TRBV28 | TGTGCCAGCACCCCCCAGTGGAGGCAGGCGGTTCGAGAGACCCAGTACTTC | CASTPQWRQAVRETQYF
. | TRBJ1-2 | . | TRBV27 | TGTGCCAGCAGTTTATCGGTGGGGGGTGGCTACACCTTC | CASSLSVGGGYTF
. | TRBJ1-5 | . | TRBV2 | TGTGCCAGCGTCCACGCGGGAGGGGATCAGCCCCAGCATTTT | CASVHAGGDQPQHF
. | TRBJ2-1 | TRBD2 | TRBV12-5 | TGTGCTAGTGGCCCAGGACTAGCCGACAATGAGCAGTTCTTC | CASGPGLADNEQFF
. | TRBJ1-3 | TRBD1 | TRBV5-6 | TGTGCCAGCAACCCCGGTGGACAGGGGGTTGGAAACACCATATATTTT | CASNPGGQGVGNTIYF
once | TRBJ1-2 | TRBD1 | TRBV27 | TGTGCCAGCAGTTTACAGGGGGATAACTATGGCTACACCTTC | CASSLQGDNYGYTF
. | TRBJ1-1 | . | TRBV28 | TGTGCCAGCAGCTTAGGGGTTGAAGCTTTCTTT | CASSLGVEAFF
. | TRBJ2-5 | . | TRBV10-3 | TGTGCCATCAGTGAGGGGAGGTTGCAAGAGACCCAGTACTTC | CAISEGRLQETQYF
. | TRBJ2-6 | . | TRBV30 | TGTGCCTGGAGGGCTAGGGGTGGTGGTGGGGCCAACGTCCTGACTTTC | CAWRARGGGGANVLTF
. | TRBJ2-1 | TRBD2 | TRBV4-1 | TGCGCCAGCAGCCAACTGACTAGCGGGGCGTGGAATGAGCAGTTCTTC | CASSQLTSGAWNEQFF
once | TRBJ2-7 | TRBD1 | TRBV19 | TGTGCCAGTAGTACTTCGACAGGGCCAGGCTACGAGCAGTACTTC | CASSTSTGPGYEQYF
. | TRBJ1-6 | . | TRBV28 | TGTGCCAGCAGTTTGTGGGGGGGCGGATCACCCCTCCACTTT | CASSLWGGGSPLHF
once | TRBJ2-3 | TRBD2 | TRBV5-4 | TGTGCCAGCAGCTTGGAGGCGGGAGGCCCCACAGATACGCAGTATTTT | CASSLEAGGPTDTQYF
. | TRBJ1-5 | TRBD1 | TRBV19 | TGTGCCAGTACCTTTACAGGGGGGGGTCAGCCCCAGCATTTT | CASTFTGGGQPQHF
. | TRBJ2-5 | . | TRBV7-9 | TGTGCCAGCACCCCGGGACCCTATCTGGAGACCCAGTACTTC | CASTPGPYLETQYF
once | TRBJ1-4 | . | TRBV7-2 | TGTGCCAGCAGCCCAACCGTTAAGGGGACTAATGAAAAACTGTTTTTT | CASSPTVKGTNEKLFF
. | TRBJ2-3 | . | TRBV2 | TGTGCCAGCTTCGGTCGCACGCTCACAGATACGCAGTATTTT | CASFGRTLTDTQYF
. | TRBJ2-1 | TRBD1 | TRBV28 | TGTGCCAGCAGTCTACAGGGGGGCCCTGGTGAGCAGTTCTTC | CASSLQGGPGEQFF
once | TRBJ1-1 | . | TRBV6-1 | TGTGCCGACGAGATTTTTAAGGGAGTTGAAGCTTTCTTT | CADEIFKGVEAFF
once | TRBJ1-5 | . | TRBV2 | TGTGCCAGCGGAAAAAGGAGCGATCTAGGGAGCAATCAGCCCCAGCATTTT | CASGKRSDLGSNQPQHF
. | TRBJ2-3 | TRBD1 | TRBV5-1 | TGCGCCAGCAGCTCGAGACAGGGACCAGATACGCAGTATTTT | CASSSRQGPDTQYF
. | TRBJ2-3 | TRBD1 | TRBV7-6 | TGTGCCAGCAGCTCCGAAGACAGGGAACTCACAGATACGCAGTATTTT | CASSSEDRELTDTQYF
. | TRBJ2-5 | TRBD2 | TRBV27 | TGTGCCAGCAGTTTATCCCCCTCTAGCGGTGAGACCCAGTACTTC | CASSLSPSSGETQYF
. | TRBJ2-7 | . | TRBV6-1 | TGTGCCAGCAGTGCGTTGGGGTACGAGCAGTACTTC | CASSALGYEQYF
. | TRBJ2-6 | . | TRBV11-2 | TGTGCCAGCAGCTTAGAGGTCATCCACTCTGGGGCCAACGTCCTGACTTTC | CASSLEVIHSGANVLTF
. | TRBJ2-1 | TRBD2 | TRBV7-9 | TGTGCCAGCAGCGTTACCGGACTAGCGGGAGTTAATGAGCAGTTCTTC | CASSVTGLAGVNEQFF
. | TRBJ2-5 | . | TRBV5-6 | TGTGCCAGCAGCTGGAGGGGGGCGGGGTACCAAGAGACCCAGTACTTC | CASSWRGAGYQETQYF
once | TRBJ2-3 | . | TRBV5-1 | TGCGCCAGCAGATACAGACCCCGAAGAGGGGATACGCAGTATTTT | CASRYRPRRGDTQYF
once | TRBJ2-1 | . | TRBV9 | TGTGCCAGCAGCGGAGTAGGGGGACGATGGGACAATGAGCAGTTCTTC | CASSGVGGRWDNEQFF
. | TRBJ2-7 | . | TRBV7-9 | TGTGCCAGCAGCTTAGGGGGTGTCGGACGAGACTCCTACGAGCAGTACTTC | CASSLGGVGRDSYEQYF
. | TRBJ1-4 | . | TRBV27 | TGTGCCAGCCGAGGGGACCGAGAAAAACTGTTTTTT | CASRGDREKLFF
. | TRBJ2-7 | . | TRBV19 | TGTGCCAGTAGTATAGTAATAGCTGGCTCCTACGAGCAGTACTTC | CASSIVIAGSYEQYF
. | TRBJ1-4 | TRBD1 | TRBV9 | TGTGCCAGCAGCCCAGGGGGTGCAACTAATGAAAAACTGTTTTTT | CASSPGGATNEKLFF
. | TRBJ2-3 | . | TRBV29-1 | TGCAGCGTTGTATCAGCGGCCGACACAGATACGCAGTATTTT | CSVVSAADTDTQYF
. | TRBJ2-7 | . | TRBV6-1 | TGTGCCAGCACCGTAAGACCACCCTCCTACGAGCAGTACTTC | CASTVRPPSYEQYF
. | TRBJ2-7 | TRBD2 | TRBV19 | TGTGCCAGTAGTATCGGACTAGGCGCCTACGAGCAGTACTTC | CASSIGLGAYEQYF